This entry features one T cell receptor (beta chain) sequence. Trimming cost V 0 bases and J 6 bases, with 10 bases left between them. CDR3 length: 15 residues. Germline-derived CDR1 and CDR2 are SGHRS and YFSETQ. Only in-frame clones appear in the TCRdb table, and some are missing; sequencing was by immunoSEQ multiplex PCR. The sample shows some 350,000 clones, roughly 89% of them seen only once. The data were taken from a study of blood T cell repertoires in COVID-19. Study as a whole: PBMCs, B-cell-depleted T cells, or T cells were the source of the cDNA or gDNA that made up the material.

This clonotype was sampled from a woman aged 18-29 years who had recovered from COVID-19. What was sequenced was peripheral blood. The chain carries TRBV5-1 and TRBJ1-6, with D possibly being TRBD1 (5 bases). CDR3 nucleotides: TGCGCCAGCAGCTTGGTCGCAGGGCGTAATTCACCCCTCCACTTT. Translated: CASSLVAGRNSPLHF.